The 20 T cell receptor beta chains listed next were all sequenced from one sample in a study of T-cell memory formation after mild COVID-19. TCRdb recomputed calls from the 5' RACE reads with MiXCR, one row per CDR3 protein. The sample has approximately 250,000 distinct CDR3 sequences, 15% to 20% seen once; the top ten hold over 20%. Sequencing used PBMCs or a T cell subset sorted from them (not recorded which). The origin of the receptors is a man aged 18-30 years who had mild COVID-19 (a few samples of this study predate the infection). Cell type and time point are not known.

This clonotype was picked up a small number of times. The J gene is TRBJ1-2, the V gene TRBV6-6; TRBD1 aligns across 9 bases. The CDR3 totals 15 residues. Looked up from germline, CDR1 is MNHNY and CDR2 is SVGAGI (reference sequence). V trimming: 4 bases; J trimming: 10 bases; junction bases outside the gene matches: 13. CDR3 DNA: TGTGCCAGCAGTTTTGCACGGGACAGGGATGGTCCCTACACCTTC. Its translation is CASSFARDRDGPYTF.

The V call is TRBV7-9, the J call TRBJ1-1; the D gene is possibly TRBD1 (6 bases). This CDR3 spans 11 amino acids. Germline V gene sequence: CDR1 SEHNR, CDR2 FQNEAQ (reference sequence). Trimming shortened V by 5 bases and J by 8 bases, and 9 bases separated the two germline ends. The CDR3 DNA reads as TGTGCCAGCAGCCGAGGGGGGGAAGCTTTCTTT. Translated, it gives CASSRGGEAFF.

This clonotype was detected ten times or more. The rearrangement joins TRBV4-3 to TRBJ2-7; tentatively, D is TRBD2 (6 bases). The CDR3 loop spans 15 amino acids. The V gene's germline CDR1 is LGHNA and CDR2 YSLEER. Trimming took 1 base from V and 0 from J, leaving 10 bases between them. As DNA, the CDR3 is TGCGCCAGCAGCCAAGCGCGGGGAAGCTCCTACGAGCAGTACTTC. Residues: CASSQARGSSYEQYF.

The rearrangement links TRBV12-3 or TRBV12-4 to TRBJ2-1; 10 bases are a match to TRBD2. J lost 5 bases, V lost 7 bases, and 14 bases had no gene match. The CDR3 spans 17 residues. The CDR3 bases are TGTGCCAGCAAGACCCTTCATCTAGCGGGGGTTGACAATGAGCAGTTCTTC. Encoded protein: CASKTLHLAGVDNEQFF.

In this sample, this clonotype turned up many times. The V and J genes are TRBV7-9 and TRBJ2-7; 8 positions match TRBD1. Germline trimming cut 5 bases from V and 5 bases from J; bases unmatched to any gene: 8. Germline CDR1 reads SEHNR; CDR2 reads FQNEAQ (reference sequence). The CDR3 has 14 amino acids. The CDR3 nucleotides read TGTGCCAGCAGCGTCCGACAGGGGAGTCACGAGCAGTACTTC. Translation: CASSVRQGSHEQYF.

The table lists this clonotype with a few counts. The chain is built from TRBV7-2 and TRBJ1-2, with D unclear. The CDR3 covers 13 residues. Trimming pared 4 bases from V and 5 bases from J, leaving 11 bases between. Looked up from germline, CDR1 is SGHTA and CDR2 is FQGNSA. The CDR3 DNA reads TGTGCCAGCAGCTGGACCCCGAGTTATGGCTACACCTTC. This codes for CASSWTPSYGYTF.

V gene TRBV10-3 combines with J gene TRBJ1-2; D gene uncertain. Germline V lookup: CDR1 ENHRY, CDR2 SYGVKD. Trimming removed 8 bases at V and 7 bases at J, with 17 bases between. The CDR3 has 13 residues. The CDR3, as DNA: TGTGCCATCGGGAACCCGAGCGAGAGTGGCTACACCTTC. Amino acid sequence: CAIGNPSESGYTF.

This clonotype was recorded a few times. The chain employs TRBV10-3 and TRBJ1-5; D gene uncertain. In germline, CDR1 is ENHRY, CDR2 SYGVKD. V lost 7 bases and J lost 2, with 12 bases in between. The CDR3 extends over 14 amino acids. The chain's CDR3 is CAITSEAGNQPQHF. The CDR3 DNA sequence: TGTGCCATCACCTCGGAGGCCGGCAATCAGCCCCAGCATTTT.

The chain combines TRBV18 with TRBJ2-1; no clear D gene. The V end was cut by 3 bases, the J end by 8 bases, with 8 bases between. This CDR3 has 12 residues. Germline V gene lookup returns CDR1 KGHSH and CDR2 LQKENI. The DNA of the CDR3 is TGTGCCAGCTCACCCAAGGGATATGAGCAGTTCTTC. Its translation is CASSPKGYEQFF.

This clonotype was seen more than once but under ten times. The genes are TRBV7-9 and TRBJ1-2, with D possibly being TRBD1 (5 bases). Per germline, CDR1 SEHNR and CDR2 FQNEAQ (reference sequence). The V end lost 5 bases, the J end lost 7 bases, and 11 bases lay between the germline ends. CDR3 length: 12 residues. The CDR3 loop is CASSRGTAGYTF. CDR3 sequence (DNA): TGTGCCAGCAGCCGCGGGACCGCTGGCTACACCTTC.

The V call is TRBV28, the J call TRBJ2-7; TRBD2 aligns across 8 bases. This CDR3 has 14 amino acids. Germline values: CDR1 MDHEN, CDR2 SYDVKM. With 5 bases clipped from V and 4 bases from J, the junction kept 7 bases outside the gene matches. The chain's CDR3 is CASSRSGGLYEQYV. The CDR3 coding sequence is TGTGCCAGCAGTAGGAGCGGGGGCCTGTACGAGCAGTACGTC.

The chain couples TRBV11-2 to TRBJ1-2, with 7 bases aligning to TRBD1. This CDR3 has 18 residues. CDR1 and CDR2 (germline): SGHAT, FQNNGV. The ends lost 2 bases at V and 4 bases at J; junction bases unmatched: 16. CDR3: CASSLSGGDRAWGYGYTF. The CDR3 bases are TGTGCCAGCAGCTTATCTGGAGGGGACAGAGCCTGGGGCTATGGCTACACCTTC.

V and J are TRBV12-3 or TRBV12-4 and TRBJ2-3; 7 nucleotides match TRBD1. Trimming took 6 bases from V and 2 from J; bases not matched to a gene: 5. The CDR3 extends over 14 amino acids. The CDR3 bases are TGTGCCAGCAGAGCAACAGGGGACACAGATACGCAGTATTTT. It is translated as CASRATGDTDTQYF.

This clonotype was detected a few times. The V call is TRBV12-3 or TRBV12-4, the J call TRBJ2-5, with D hard to call. The CDR3 runs to 13 residues. V was clipped by 0 bases and J by 5 bases, with 7 bases between them. CDR3 DNA: TGTGCCAGCAGTTTAGCGAGCCCTGAGACCCAGTACTTC. Amino acid sequence: CASSLASPETQYF.

In its sample, this clonotype was seen a few times. This chain links TRBV7-2 with TRBJ1-1, with D tentatively TRBD1 (5 bases). Germline V gene lookup returns CDR1 SGHTA and CDR2 FQGNSA. V gave up 3 bases and J gave up 2 bases, with 13 bases separating them. CDR3 length equals 15 residues. The CDR3 sequence: CASSFSGRVNTEAFF. The DNA of the CDR3 is TGTGCCAGCAGCTTTTCAGGGCGAGTAAACACTGAAGCTTTCTTT.

This clonotype has just a few counts. The chain combines TRBV7-9 with TRBJ2-2; no reliable D call. With 5 bases removed from V and 2 bases from J, the gap between germline ends came to 12 bases. Germline CDR1 SEHNR, CDR2 FQNEAQ (reference sequence). This CDR3 is built from 15 residues. The CDR3 nucleotides are TGTGCCAGCAGCACCCCGAAGGTTAACACCGGGGAGCTGTTTTTT. Amino acid sequence: CASSTPKVNTGELFF.

The J gene is TRBJ2-3, the V gene TRBV7-8; D could derive from TRBD1 or TRBD2 (5 bases each). Germline V gene lookup returns CDR1 SGHVS and CDR2 FQNEAQ. The ends were cut back, 1 base at V and 4 bases at J, with 12 bases in the middle. The CDR3 runs to 15 residues. CDR3 sequence: CASSLVWQGADTQYF. CDR3 nucleotide sequence: TGTGCCAGCAGCTTAGTCTGGCAGGGAGCAGATACGCAGTATTTT.

This clonotype was recorded a few times. The chain is built from TRBV9 and TRBJ1-2; D possibly corresponds to TRBD1 (6 bases). The CDR3 runs 15 residues. The germline CDR1 and CDR2 sequences are SGDLS and YYNGEE. Trimming left V 6 bases short and J 7 bases short, with 22 bases between. CDR3 region: CASTRQGITPIGYTF. CDR3 bases: TGTGCCAGCACCCGGCAGGGGATAACCCCTATTGGCTACACCTTC.

This clonotype was seen a handful of times. The chain carries TRBV20-1 and TRBJ2-3, with 7 bases matching TRBD1. Germline loops: CDR1 DFQATT, CDR2 SNEGSKA (reference sequence). The V and J ends lost 0 bases and 4 bases, in that order; junction bases with no gene match: 7. This CDR3 comprises 15 residues. CDR3 DNA sequence: TGCAGTGCTAGAGAAACAGGGGTTATGGCAGATACGCAGTATTTT. Translating it yields CSARETGVMADTQYF.

This clonotype was seen once. Here the CDR3 reads CASSNPGQPPGTQYF. CDR3 coding DNA: TGTGCCAGCAGCAATCCGGGACAGCCGCCGGGGACCCAGTACTTC. The chain employs TRBV11-2 and TRBJ2-5, with TRBD1 matching 7 bases. Germline-derived CDR1 and CDR2 are SGHAT and FQNNGV. There are 15 residues in the CDR3. The trim removed 5 bases at V and 7 bases at J, leaving 13 bases unmatched.